This T cell receptor beta chain appears in the sequencing data of a study of PD-L1 blockade in urothelial cancer. Background on the study: Analysis of the blood was performed 3 weeks (second dose) and 6 weeks after treatment start.

Time point indicated: peripheral blood 6 weeks after treatment start. For each patient, 1 to 8 samples were obtained, pretreatment and on-treatment. The assay was immunoSEQ multiplex PCR, and TCRdb's table has in-frame clones only and misses some. The repertoire holds some 40,000 clones, roughly 80% seen once, with 8% to 11% in the top ten. This CDR3 contains 14 residues. V lost 3 bases and J lost 0, with 11 bases in between. Per the germline V gene, CDR1 is SQVTM and CDR2 is ANQGSEA. V gene TRBV29-1 combines with J gene TRBJ1-2; maybe TRBD1 (5 bases). Here the sequenced sample was PBMCs, taken around atezolizumab (anti-PD-L1) treatment. The TCR comes from a man aged 35 to 55 with urothelial cancer. The CDR3 region has the DNA TGCAGCGTTGAGAGGCAGGGTACTAACTATGGCTACACCTTC. Protein sequence: CSVERQGTNYGYTF.